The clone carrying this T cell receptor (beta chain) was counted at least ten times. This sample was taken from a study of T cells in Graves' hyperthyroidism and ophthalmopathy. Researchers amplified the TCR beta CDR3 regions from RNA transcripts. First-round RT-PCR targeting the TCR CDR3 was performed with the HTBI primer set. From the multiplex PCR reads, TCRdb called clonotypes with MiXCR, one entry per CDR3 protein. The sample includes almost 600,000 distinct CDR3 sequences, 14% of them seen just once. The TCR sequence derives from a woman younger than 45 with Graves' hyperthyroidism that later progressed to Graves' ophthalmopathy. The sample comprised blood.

The CDR3: CASSRRTTNEKLFF. The CDR3, as DNA: TGTGCCAGCAGTCGACGGACGACTAATGAAAAACTGTTTTTT. The gene calls are TRBV3-1 and TRBJ1-4; D is uncertain. The V end lost 6 bases, the J end lost 2 bases, and 10 bases lay between the germline ends. The CDR3 loop spans 14 amino acids. Germline CDR1 reads LGHDT; CDR2 reads YNNKEL (reference sequence).